The T cell receptor beta chain under discussion was sequenced for a study of blood T cell repertoires in COVID-19. Study background: Samples taken during acute and convalescent COVID-19 were collected in the United States, Italy and Spain. Sources were T cells, B-cell-depleted T cells, or PBMCs; the material itself was cDNA or gDNA.

Germline lookup yields CDR1 SGHRS and CDR2 YFSETQ. The ends were cut back, 4 bases at V and 3 bases at J, with 9 bases in the middle. The CDR3 has 13 amino acids. Original handling: The assay estimated nucleated cells by amplifying reference gene primers. Measured with immunoSEQ multiplex PCR; TCRdb has only the in-frame clones, and not every one. The V and J calls and clone size come from that table; D and trimming were worked out from the DNA. The sample holds about 25,000 clones, 65% to 90% seen once. The sample taken for sequencing was peripheral blood. The J gene is TRBJ2-3, the V gene TRBV5-1; D unclear. The source of this sequence is an elderly man with active or convalescent COVID-19. The CDR3 loop reads CASSTRPTDTQYF. CDR3 DNA: TGCGCCAGCAGCACACGCCCTACAGATACGCAGTATTTT.